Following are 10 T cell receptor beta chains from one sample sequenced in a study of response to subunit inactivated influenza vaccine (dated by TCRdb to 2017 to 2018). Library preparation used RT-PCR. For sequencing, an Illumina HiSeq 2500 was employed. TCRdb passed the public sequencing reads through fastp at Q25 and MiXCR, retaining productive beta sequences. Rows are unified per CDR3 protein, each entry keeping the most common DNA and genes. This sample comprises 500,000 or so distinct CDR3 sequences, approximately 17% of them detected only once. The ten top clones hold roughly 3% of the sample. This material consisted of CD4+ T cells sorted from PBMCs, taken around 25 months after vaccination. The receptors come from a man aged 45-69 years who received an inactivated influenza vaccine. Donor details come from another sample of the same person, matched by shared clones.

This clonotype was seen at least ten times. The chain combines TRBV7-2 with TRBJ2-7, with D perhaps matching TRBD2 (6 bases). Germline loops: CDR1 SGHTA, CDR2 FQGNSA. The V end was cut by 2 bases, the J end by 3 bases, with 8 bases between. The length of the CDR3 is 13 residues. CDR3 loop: CASSLLGGYEQYF. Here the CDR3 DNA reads TGTGCCAGCAGCTTATTGGGGGGCTACGAGCAGTACTTC.

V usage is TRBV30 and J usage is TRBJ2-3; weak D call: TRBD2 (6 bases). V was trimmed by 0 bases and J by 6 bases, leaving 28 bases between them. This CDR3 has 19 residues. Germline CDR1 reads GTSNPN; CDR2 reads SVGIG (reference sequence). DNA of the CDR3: TGTGCCTGGAGTGTAGGTCTCAATCCGGGACTGGGCTCTGGGGATACGCAGTATTTT. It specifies CAWSVGLNPGLGSGDTQYF. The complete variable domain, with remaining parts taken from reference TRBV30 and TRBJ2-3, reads SQTIHQWPATLVQPVGSPLSLECTVEGTSNPNLYWYRQAAGRGLQLLFYSVGIGQISSEVPQNLSASRPQDRQFILSSKKLLLSDSGFYLCAWSVGLNPGLGSGDTQYFGPGTRLTVL.

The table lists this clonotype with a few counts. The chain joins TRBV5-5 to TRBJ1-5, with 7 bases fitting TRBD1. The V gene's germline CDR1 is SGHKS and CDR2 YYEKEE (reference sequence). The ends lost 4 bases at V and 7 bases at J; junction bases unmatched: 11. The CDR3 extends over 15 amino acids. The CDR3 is CASSPGQGVRQPQHF. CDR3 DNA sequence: TGTGCCAGCAGCCCCGGTCAGGGGGTTAGGCAGCCCCAGCATTTT.

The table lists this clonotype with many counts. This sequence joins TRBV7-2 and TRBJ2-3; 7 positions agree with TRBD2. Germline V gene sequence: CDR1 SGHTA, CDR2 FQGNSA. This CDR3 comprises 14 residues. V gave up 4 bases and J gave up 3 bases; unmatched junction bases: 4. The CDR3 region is CASSSRGRTDTQYF. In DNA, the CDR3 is TGTGCCAGCAGCTCGCGGGGGAGGACAGATACGCAGTATTTT.

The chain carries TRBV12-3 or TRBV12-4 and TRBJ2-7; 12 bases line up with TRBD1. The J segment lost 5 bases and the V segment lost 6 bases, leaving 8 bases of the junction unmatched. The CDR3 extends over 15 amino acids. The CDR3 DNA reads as TGTGCCAGCAGCAGCACCGGGACAGGGGGCAACGAGCAGTACTTC. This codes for CASSSTGTGGNEQYF.

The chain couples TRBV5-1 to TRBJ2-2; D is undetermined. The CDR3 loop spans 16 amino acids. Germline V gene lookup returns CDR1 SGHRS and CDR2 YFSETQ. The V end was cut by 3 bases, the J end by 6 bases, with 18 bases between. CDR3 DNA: TGCGCCAGCAGCTCCATGGATGAGTCTGGCTCCGGGGAGCTGTTTTTT. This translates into CASSSMDESGSGELFF. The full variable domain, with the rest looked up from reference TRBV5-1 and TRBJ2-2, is KAGVTQTPRYLIKTRGQQVTLSCSPISGHRSVSWYQQTPGQGLQFLFEYFSETQRNKGNFPGRFSGRQFSNSRSEMNVSTLELGDSALYLCASSSMDESGSGELFFGEGSRLTVL.

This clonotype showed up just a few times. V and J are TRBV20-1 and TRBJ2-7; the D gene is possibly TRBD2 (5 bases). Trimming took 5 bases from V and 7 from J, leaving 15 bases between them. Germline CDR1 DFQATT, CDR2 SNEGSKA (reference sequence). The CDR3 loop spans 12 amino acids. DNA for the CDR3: TGCAGTGCTCCTCAGACTACGCGGGAGCAGTACTTC. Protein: CSAPQTTREQYF.

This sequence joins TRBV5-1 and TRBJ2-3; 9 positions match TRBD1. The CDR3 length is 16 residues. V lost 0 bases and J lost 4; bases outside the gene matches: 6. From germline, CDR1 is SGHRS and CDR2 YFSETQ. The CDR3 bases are TGCGCCAGCAGCTTGGCTGGACAGGGGTTCGCAGATACGCAGTATTTT. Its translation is CASSLAGQGFADTQYF.

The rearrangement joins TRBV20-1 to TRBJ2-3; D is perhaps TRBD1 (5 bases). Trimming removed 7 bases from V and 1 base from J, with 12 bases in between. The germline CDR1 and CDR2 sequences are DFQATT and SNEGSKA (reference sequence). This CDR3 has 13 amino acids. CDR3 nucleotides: TGCAGTGGTAAAGGGGTGGGCACAGATACGCAGTATTTT. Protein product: CSGKGVGTDTQYF.

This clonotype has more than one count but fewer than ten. The CDR3 protein is CSASPGSGSYEQYF. CDR3 bases: TGCAGTGCTAGTCCAGGGTCGGGTTCCTACGAGCAGTACTTC. This chain uses TRBV20-1 with TRBJ2-7; TRBD1 is a possible D gene (5 bases). Germline V gene data show CDR1 as DFQATT and CDR2 as SNEGSKA (reference sequence). The V end was cut by 3 bases, the J end by 1 base, with 13 bases between. The CDR3 length is 14 residues.